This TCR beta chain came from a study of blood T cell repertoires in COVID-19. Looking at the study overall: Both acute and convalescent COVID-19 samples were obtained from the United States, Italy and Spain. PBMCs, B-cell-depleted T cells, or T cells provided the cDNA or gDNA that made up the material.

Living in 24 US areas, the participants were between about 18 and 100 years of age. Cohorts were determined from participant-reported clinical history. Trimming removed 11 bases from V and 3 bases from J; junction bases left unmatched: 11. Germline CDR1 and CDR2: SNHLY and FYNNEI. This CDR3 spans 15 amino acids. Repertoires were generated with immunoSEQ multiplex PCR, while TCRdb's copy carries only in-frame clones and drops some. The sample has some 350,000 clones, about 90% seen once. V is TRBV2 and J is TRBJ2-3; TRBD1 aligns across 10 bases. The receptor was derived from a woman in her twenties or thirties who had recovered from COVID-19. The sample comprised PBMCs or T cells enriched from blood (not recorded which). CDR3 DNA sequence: TGTGCCGGCGGGTTCGGGACAGGGGTGACAGATACGCAGTATTTT. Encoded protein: CAGGFGTGVTDTQYF. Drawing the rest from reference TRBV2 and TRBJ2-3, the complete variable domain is EPEVTQTPSHQVTQMGQEVILRCVPISNHLYFYWYRQILGQKVEFLVSFYNNEISEKSEIFDDQFSVERPDGSNFTLKIRSTKLEDSAMYFCAGGFGTGVTDTQYFGPGTRLTVL.